This is a list of T cell receptor beta chains from one sample in a study of cytomegalovirus exposure and HLA in healthy donors. TCRdb keeps only in-frame clones here, not all; method: immunoSEQ multiplex PCR. In the table there are about 130,000 clones, roughly four fifths of which are singletons. The sequencing input was PBMCs. These receptors originate from a man aged 25-45 years in good health and CMV-seronegative. The CDR3 runs from the conserved cysteine through the conserved F or W.

v_call,j_call,cdr3_aa
TRBV5-1,TRBJ2-5,CASSSTAWEEETQYF
TRBV7-8,TRBJ2-7,CASSPGTLYYYEQYF
TRBV6-6,TRBJ2-1,CASSYSASGRNEQFF
TRBV6-5,TRBJ2-1,CASSWAGESNEQFF
TRBV5-1,TRBJ2-1,CASSLDRADEQFF
TRBV18,TRBJ1-1,CASSTIEGENTEAFF
TRBV4-3,TRBJ1-2,CASSQDDRDYGYTF
TRBV27,TRBJ2-2,CASSLARILDTGELFF
TRBV30,TRBJ2-2,CAWSLNSGELFF
TRBV14,TRBJ1-2,CASSQDPRTEDYGYTF
TRBV27,TRBJ2-1,CASSSHRGSYNEQFF
TRBV9,TRBJ1-5,CAGGGDSNQPQHF
TRBV28,TRBJ1-1,CASSEGQENTEAFF
TRBV5-1,TRBJ1-4,CASSSVPGQINEKLFF
TRBV5-1,TRBJ2-3,CASSQAGGDTQYF
TRBV18,TRBJ1-5,CASSQTGNSNQPQHF
TRBV7-6,TRBJ2-2,CASSSLRRVSTGELFF
TRBV2,TRBJ1-1,CASSEEDGGAEAFF
TRBV29-1,TRBJ1-5,CSVQGQAGNQPQHF
TRBV30,TRBJ1-1,CAWGQGLMNTEAFF
TRBV7-3,TRBJ2-1,CASSSGTSGIAYNEQFF
TRBV7-9,TRBJ2-7,CASSSSDKYYEQYF
TRBV4-2,TRBJ2-2,CASSQFISAGARNTGELFF
TRBV28,TRBJ2-3,CASPPRQGASTDTQYF
TRBV7-9,TRBJ2-3,CASSPAASGTQYF
TRBV28,TRBJ1-6,CASTPFWGRGGDNSPLHF
TRBV5-6,TRBJ2-1,CASSHRSLADYNEQFF
TRBV6-5,TRBJ2-7,CASSYSTGYEQYF
TRBV11-2,TRBJ2-7,CASSLGQGPYEQYF
TRBV5-4,TRBJ1-1,CASSSLTGTEAFF
TRBV28,TRBJ2-6,CASSNADSDPLSGANVLTF
TRBV5-3,TRBJ1-3,CARSFRRNTIYF
TRBV5-1,TRBJ2-2,CASSLDSLRPAGELFF
TRBV18,TRBJ2-2,CASSPTLLAGGPGELFF
TRBV4-3,TRBJ1-4,CASSQDRDRGNEKLFF
TRBV29-1,TRBJ2-7,CSVEVGRDRGLGSSYEQYF
TRBV5-1,TRBJ2-7,CASSLESSGSYEQYF
TRBV7-9,TRBJ2-1,CASSLSYNEQFF
TRBV7-2,TRBJ2-7,CASSPSRGGTYEQYF
TRBV7-9,TRBJ2-1,CASSPGGRGGFNEQFF
TRBV11-2,TRBJ2-1,CASSYRTGTSGSRNNEQFF
TRBV29-1,TRBJ2-1,CSPRAGGRDEQFF
TRBV5-4,TRBJ1-2,CASSFGGGGGYTF
TRBV19,TRBJ1-1,CASSTYPTGNTEAFF
TRBV28,TRBJ1-1,CASSLRQGGAFF
TRBV2,TRBJ2-1,CASSEGGWTQGRFF